Sequencing of this T cell receptor beta chain was carried out in a study of T cells in Graves' hyperthyroidism and ophthalmopathy. Study findings and constraints: Researchers report that a 13 V-J model separated ophthalmopathy from stable hyperthyroidism. Most thyroid clonotypes expanded above 0.001 appeared in blood too.

In regard to this clonotype: No antigen is known for it.

RNA transcripts were the template for amplifying TCR beta CDR3 regions. A set of HTBI primers served as the primers for a first-round RT-PCR of the TCR CDR3. One entry per CDR3 protein results from TCRdb running MiXCR on the multiplex PCR reads. The profile shows some 300,000 distinct CDR3 sequences, roughly 20% of them singletons. At least 3 on the Clinical Activity Score was recorded for ophthalmopathy patients, who also had NOSPECS grade at least 4 and duration under 3 months. The PBMCs studied were ones that came from approximately 9.9 ml fresh peripheral blood. The sample taken for sequencing was blood. The receptor's source is a man aged 45-65 years with Graves' ophthalmopathy.

CDR3 residues: CASSWGLSNQPQHF. CDR3 bases: TGTGCCAGCAGTTGGGGACTTAGCAATCAGCCCCAGCATTTT. The chain combines TRBV11-2 with TRBJ1-5, with D possibly being TRBD1 (5 bases). Germline V gene lookup returns CDR1 SGHAT and CDR2 FQNNGV. This CDR3 contains 14 residues. The V end lost 6 bases, the J end lost 0 bases, and 9 bases lay between the germline ends.